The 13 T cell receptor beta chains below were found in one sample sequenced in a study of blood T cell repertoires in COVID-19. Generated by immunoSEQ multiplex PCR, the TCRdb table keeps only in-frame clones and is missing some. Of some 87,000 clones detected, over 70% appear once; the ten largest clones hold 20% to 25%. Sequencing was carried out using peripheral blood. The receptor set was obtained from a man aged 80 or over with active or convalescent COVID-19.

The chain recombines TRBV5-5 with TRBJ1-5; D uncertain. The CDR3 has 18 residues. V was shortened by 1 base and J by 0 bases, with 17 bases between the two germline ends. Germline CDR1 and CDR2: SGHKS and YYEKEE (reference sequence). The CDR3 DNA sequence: TGTGCCAGCAGCTTGTGGGCTTCCCCGCCCTATAGCAATCAGCCCCAGCATTTT. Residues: CASSLWASPPYSNQPQHF. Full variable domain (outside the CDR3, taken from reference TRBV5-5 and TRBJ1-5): DAGVTQSPTHLIKTRGQQVTLRCSPISGHKSVSWYQQVLGQGPQFIFQYYEKEERGRGNFPDRFSARQFPNYSSELNVNALLLGDSALYLCASSLWASPPYSNQPQHFGDGTRLSIL.

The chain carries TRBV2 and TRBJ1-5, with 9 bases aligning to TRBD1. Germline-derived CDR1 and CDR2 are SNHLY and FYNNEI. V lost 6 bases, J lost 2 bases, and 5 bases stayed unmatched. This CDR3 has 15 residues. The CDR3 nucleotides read TGTGCCAGCAGCTGGACAGGGGAGCGCAATCAGCCCCAGCATTTT. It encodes CASSWTGERNQPQHF. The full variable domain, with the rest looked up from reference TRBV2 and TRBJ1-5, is EPEVTQTPSHQVTQMGQEVILRCVPISNHLYFYWYRQILGQKVEFLVSFYNNEISEKSEIFDDQFSVERPDGSNFTLKIRSTKLEDSAMYFCASSWTGERNQPQHFGDGTRLSIL.

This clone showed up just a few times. The CDR3 protein is CASSPQRAGGNTGELFF. CDR3 DNA: TGTGCCAGCAGCCCACAACGGGCGGGGGGGAACACCGGGGAGCTGTTTTTT. The chain has TRBV7-8 and TRBJ2-2; 8 bases align to TRBD2. The V gene's germline CDR1 is SGHVS and CDR2 FQNEAQ. Trimming at V came to 5 bases and at J to 1 base, leaving 9 bases not matched to a gene. The CDR3 sequence is 17 residues long.

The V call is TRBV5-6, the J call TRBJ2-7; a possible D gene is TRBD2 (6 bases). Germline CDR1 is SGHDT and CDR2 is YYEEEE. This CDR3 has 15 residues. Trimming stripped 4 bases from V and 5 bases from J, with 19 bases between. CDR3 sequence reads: CASSPSRGVGHEQYF. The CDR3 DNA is TGTGCCAGCAGCCCCTCCCGCGGGGTTGGCCACGAGCAGTACTTC.

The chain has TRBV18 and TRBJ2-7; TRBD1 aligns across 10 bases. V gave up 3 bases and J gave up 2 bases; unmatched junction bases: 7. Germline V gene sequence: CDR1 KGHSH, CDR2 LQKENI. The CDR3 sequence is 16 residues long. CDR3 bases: TGTGCCAGCTCACCCTTAGGACAGGGGGGTCCCTACGAGCAGTACTTC. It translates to CASSPLGQGGPYEQYF.

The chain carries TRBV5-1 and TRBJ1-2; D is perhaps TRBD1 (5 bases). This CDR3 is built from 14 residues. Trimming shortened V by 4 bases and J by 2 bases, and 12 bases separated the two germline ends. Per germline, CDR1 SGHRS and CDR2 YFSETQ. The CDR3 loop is CASSTTGGNYGYTF. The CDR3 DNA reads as TGCGCCAGCAGCACCACCGGGGGGAACTATGGCTACACCTTC. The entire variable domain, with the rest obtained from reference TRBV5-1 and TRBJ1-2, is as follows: KAGVTQTPRYLIKTRGQQVTLSCSPISGHRSVSWYQQTPGQGLQFLFEYFSETQRNKGNFPGRFSGRQFSNSRSEMNVSTLELGDSALYLCASSTTGGNYGYTFGSGTRLTVV.

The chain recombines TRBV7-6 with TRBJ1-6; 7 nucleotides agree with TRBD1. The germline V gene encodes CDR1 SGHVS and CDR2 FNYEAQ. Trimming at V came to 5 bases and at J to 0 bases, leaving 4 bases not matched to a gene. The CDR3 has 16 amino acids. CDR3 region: CASSRAGGSYNSPLHF. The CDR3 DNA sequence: TGTGCCAGCAGCCGAGCAGGGGGCTCCTATAATTCACCCCTCCACTTT.

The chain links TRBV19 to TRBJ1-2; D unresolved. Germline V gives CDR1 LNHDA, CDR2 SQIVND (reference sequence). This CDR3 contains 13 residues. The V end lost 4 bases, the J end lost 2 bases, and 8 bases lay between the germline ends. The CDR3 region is CASSRNRNYGYTF. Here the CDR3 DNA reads TGTGCCAGTAGTAGGAACAGAAACTATGGCTACACCTTC.

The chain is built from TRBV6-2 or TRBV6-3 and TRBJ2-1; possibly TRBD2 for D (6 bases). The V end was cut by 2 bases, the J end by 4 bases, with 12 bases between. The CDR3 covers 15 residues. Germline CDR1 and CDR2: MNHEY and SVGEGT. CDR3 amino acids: CASSYGGVGYNEQFF. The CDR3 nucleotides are TGTGCCAGCAGTTACGGAGGGGTAGGATACAATGAGCAGTTCTTC.

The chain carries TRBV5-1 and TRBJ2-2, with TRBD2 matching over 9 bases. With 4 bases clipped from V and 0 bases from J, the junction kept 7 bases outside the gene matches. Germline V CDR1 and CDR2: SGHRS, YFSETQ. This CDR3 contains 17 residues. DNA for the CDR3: TGCGCCAGCAGCCCCGCCCTAGCGGGGCCGAACACCGGGGAGCTGTTTTTT. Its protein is CASSPALAGPNTGELFF.

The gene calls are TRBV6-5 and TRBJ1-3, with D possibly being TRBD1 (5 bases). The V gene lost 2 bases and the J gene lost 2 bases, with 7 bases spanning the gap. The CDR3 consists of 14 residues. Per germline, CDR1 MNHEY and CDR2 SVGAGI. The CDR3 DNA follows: TGTGCCAGCAGTTACGGGGGGGCTGGAAACACCATATATTTT. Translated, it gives CASSYGGAGNTIYF.

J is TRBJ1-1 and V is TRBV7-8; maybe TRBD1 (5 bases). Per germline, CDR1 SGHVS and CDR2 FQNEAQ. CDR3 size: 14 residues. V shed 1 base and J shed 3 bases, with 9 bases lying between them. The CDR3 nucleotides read TGTGCCAGCAGCTTAGTCCCACAGGACACTGAAGCTTTCTTT. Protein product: CASSLVPQDTEAFF. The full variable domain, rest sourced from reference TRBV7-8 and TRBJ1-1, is GAGVSQSPRYKVAKRGQDVALRCDPISGHVSLFWYQQALGQGPEFLTYFQNEAQLDKSGLPSDRFFAERPEGSVSTLKIQRTQQEDSAVYLCASSLVPQDTEAFFGQGTRLTVV.

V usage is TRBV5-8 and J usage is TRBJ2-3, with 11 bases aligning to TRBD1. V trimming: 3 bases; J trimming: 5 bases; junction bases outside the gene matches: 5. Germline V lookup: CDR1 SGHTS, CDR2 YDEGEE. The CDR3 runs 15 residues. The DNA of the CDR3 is TGTGCCAGCAGCTCGGACAGGGGGCCGAGAGATACGCAGTATTTT. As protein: CASSSDRGPRDTQYF. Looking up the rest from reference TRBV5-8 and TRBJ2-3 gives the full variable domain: EAGVTQSPTHLIKTRGQQATLRCSPISGHTSVYWYQQALGLGLQFLLWYDEGEERNRGNFPPRFSGRQFPNYSSELNVNALELEDSALYLCASSSDRGPRDTQYFGPGTRLTVL.